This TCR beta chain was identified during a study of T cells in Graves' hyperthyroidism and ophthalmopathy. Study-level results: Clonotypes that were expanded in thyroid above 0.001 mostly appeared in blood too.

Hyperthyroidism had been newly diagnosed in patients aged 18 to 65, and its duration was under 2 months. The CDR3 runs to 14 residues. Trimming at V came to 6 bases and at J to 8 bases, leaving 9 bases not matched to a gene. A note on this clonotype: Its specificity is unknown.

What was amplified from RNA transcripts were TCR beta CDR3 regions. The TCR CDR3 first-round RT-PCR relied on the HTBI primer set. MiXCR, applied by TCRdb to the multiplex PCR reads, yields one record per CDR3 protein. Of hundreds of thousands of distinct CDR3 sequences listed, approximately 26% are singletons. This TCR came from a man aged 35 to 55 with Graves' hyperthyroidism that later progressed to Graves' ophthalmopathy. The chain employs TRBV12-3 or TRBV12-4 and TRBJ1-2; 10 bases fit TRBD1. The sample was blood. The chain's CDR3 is CASSPGQGIGGYTF. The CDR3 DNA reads TGTGCCAGCAGCCCGGGACAGGGGATAGGAGGCTACACCTTC.